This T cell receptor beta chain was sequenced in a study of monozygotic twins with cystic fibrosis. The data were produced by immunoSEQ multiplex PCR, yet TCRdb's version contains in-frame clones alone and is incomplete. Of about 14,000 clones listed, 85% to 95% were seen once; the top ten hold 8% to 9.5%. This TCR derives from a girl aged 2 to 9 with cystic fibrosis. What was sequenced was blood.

Here the CDR3 DNA reads TGTGCCAGCAGCCCCCTCATTTTATGGTCGAACACTGAAGCTTTCTTT. Its translation: CASSPLILWSNTEAFF. J is TRBJ1-1 and V is TRBV7-9; D unresolved. The CDR3 loop spans 16 amino acids. Germline loops: CDR1 SEHNR, CDR2 FQNEAQ (reference sequence). V was trimmed by 5 bases and J by 1 base, leaving 17 bases between them. Supplemented by reference TRBV7-9 and TRBJ1-1, the full variable domain reads DTGVSQNPRHKITKRGQNVTFRCDPISEHNRLYWYRQTLGQGPEFLTYFQNEAQLEKSRLLSDRFSAERPKGSFSTLEIQRTEQGDSAMYLCASSPLILWSNTEAFFGQGTRLTVV.